This T cell receptor (beta chain) was recorded in a study of blood T cell repertoires in COVID-19. Study-wide context: The origin of the acute and convalescent COVID-19 samples was the United States, Italy and Spain.

Profiling relied on immunoSEQ multiplex PCR, and the TCRdb table lists in-frame clones only, not all of them. Altogether 45,000 to 65,000 clones are present, about four fifths being singletons, with the ten largest covering about 27%. The ends lost 6 bases at V and 1 base at J; junction bases unmatched: 12. The length of the CDR3 is 19 residues. The germline CDR1 and CDR2 sequences are LNHDA and SQIVND (reference sequence). The TCR sequence derives from a woman older than 75 with COVID-19, enrolled during active disease. The sample taken for sequencing was peripheral blood. The gene calls are TRBV19 and TRBJ2-3; 14 bases align to TRBD2. CDR3 region: CASSRVGTSGSRGTDTQYF. DNA for the CDR3: TGTGCCAGTAGCCGAGTCGGGACTAGCGGGAGTAGGGGCACAGATACGCAGTATTTT.